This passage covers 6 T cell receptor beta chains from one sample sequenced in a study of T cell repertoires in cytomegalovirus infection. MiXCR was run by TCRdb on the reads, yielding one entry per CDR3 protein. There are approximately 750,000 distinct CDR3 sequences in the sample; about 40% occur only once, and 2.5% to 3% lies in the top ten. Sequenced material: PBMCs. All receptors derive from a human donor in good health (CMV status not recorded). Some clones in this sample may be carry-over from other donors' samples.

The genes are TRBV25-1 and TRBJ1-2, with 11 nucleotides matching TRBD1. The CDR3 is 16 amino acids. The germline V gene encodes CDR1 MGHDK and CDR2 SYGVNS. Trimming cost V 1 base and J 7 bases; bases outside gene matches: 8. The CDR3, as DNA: TGTGCCAGCAGTGAATTCGGACAGGGGGCCCTAGGTGGCTACACCTTC. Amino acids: CASSEFGQGALGGYTF.

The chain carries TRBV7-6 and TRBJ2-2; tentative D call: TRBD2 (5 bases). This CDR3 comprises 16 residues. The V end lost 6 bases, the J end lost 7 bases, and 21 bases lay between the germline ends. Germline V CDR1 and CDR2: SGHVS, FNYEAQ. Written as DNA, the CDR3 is TGTGCCAGCAGTCTCCCCCTACTAGACCTTGACGGGGAGCTGTTTTTT. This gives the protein CASSLPLLDLDGELFF.

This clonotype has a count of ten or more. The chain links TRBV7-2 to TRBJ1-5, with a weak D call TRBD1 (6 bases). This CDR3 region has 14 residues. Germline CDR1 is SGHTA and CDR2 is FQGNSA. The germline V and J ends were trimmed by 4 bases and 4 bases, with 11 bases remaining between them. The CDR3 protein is CASSSTGKNQPQHF. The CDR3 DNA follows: TGTGCCAGCAGCTCTACAGGGAAAAATCAGCCCCAGCATTTT.

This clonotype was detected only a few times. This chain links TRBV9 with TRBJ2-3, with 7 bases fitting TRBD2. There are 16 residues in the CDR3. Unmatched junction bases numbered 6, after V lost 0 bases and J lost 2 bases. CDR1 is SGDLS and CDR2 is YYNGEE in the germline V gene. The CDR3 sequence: CASSVVSSGNTDTQYF. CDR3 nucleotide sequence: TGTGCCAGCAGCGTAGTTTCTAGCGGCAACACAGATACGCAGTATTTT.

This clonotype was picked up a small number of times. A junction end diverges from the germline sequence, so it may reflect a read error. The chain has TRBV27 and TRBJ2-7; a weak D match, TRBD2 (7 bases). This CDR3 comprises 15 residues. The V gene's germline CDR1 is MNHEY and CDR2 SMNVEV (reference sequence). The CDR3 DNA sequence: TGTGCCAGCAGCCGAGAGCCGGGGGGCGGCTACGAGCAGTACTTT. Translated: CASSREPGGGYEQYF.

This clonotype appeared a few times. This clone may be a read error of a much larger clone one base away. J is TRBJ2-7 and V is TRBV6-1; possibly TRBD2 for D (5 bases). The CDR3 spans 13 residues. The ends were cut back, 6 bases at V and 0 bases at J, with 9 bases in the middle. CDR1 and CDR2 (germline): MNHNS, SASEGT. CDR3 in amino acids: CASRPRDSYEQYF. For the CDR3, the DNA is TGTGCCAGCAGACCCCGGGACTCCTACGAGCAGTACTTC.